Listed below are T cell receptor beta chains from one sample, sequenced in a study of shared clonotypes between healthy human individuals. TCRdb's table, derived via immunoSEQ multiplex PCR, lists solely in-frame clones and lacks some. The sample holds around 700,000 clones, more than 70% seen once. Sequencing input: memory CD4+ T cells sorted from blood. The receptors were gathered from a woman in her 30s in good health. The CDR3 runs from the conserved cysteine through the conserved F or W.

J: TRBJ1-2; length: 13; V: TRBV2; CDR3: CASSADVVDGYTF
J: TRBJ2-5; length: 14; V: TRBV7-2; CDR3: CASSVGTDQETQYF
J: TRBJ2-2; length: 14; V: TRBV6-5; CDR3: CASSRTGYGGELFF
J: TRBJ2-1; length: 10; V: TRBV30; CDR3: CACKGGEQFF
J: TRBJ2-1; length: 18; V: TRBV4-1; CDR3: CASSQGNWGGGRSYREFF
J: TRBJ1-5; length: 15; V: TRBV10-2; CDR3: CASSESDFGNQPQHF
J: TRBJ1-5; length: 12; V: TRBV21-1; CDR3: CASRWTVQPQHF
J: TRBJ2-7; length: 17; V: TRBV5-8; CDR3: CASSHTDATDGLVKQYF
J: TRBJ2-3; length: 18; V: TRBV14; CDR3: CASSPRSLAGSPGHTQYF
J: TRBJ2-6; length: 14; V: TRBV11-2; CDR3: CASSLHSGANVLTF
J: TRBJ1-5; length: 15; V: TRBV6-1; CDR3: CASSETQGYNQPQHF
J: TRBJ1-1; length: 14; V: TRBV7-9; CDR3: CASSPRGGRDGAFF
J: TRBJ2-7; length: 13; V: TRBV10-1; CDR3: CASSRTDSYEQYF
J: TRBJ2-6; length: 18; V: TRBV2; CDR3: CASRQRTGFRSGANVLTF
J: TRBJ2-7; length: 14; V: TRBV18; CDR3: CASLSRGGRNEQYF
J: TRBJ1-1; length: 13; V: TRBV6-5; CDR3: CASRYRENTEAFF
J: TRBJ1-2; length: 15; V: TRBV2; CDR3: CASKPHSQVVDGYTF
J: TRBJ2-5; length: 16; V: TRBV4-1; CDR3: CASSKQGAPEGETQYF
J: TRBJ1-2; length: 12; V: TRBV7-1; CDR3: CASSSINDGYTF
J: TRBJ2-7; length: 15; V: TRBV6-1; CDR3: CASTQGGGHSYEQYF
J: TRBJ2-1; length: 15; V: TRBV7-8; CDR3: CASSLQQGARDEQFF
J: TRBJ2-7; length: 13; V: TRBV28; CDR3: CASSGTSSNEQYF
J: TRBJ1-2; length: 15; V: TRBV11-2; CDR3: CASSLDPTGDYGYTF
J: TRBJ1-5; length: 16; V: TRBV19; CDR3: CASTFRIATSNQPQHF
J: TRBJ2-7; length: 13; V: TRBV28; CDR3: CASSTGPTYEQYF
J: TRBJ2-7; length: 16; V: TRBV7-8; CDR3: CASSLESQAGAYEQYF
J: TRBJ2-1; length: 15; V: TRBV6-6; CDR3: CASSYSISWGTEQFF
J: TRBJ2-7; length: 15; V: TRBV10-3; CDR3: CAISEGTGISYEQYF
J: TRBJ1-3; length: 16; V: TRBV5-1; CDR3: CASSLKDASSGNTIYF
J: TRBJ1-4; length: 14; V: TRBV28; CDR3: CASKPGQENEKLFF
J: TRBJ2-3; length: 14; V: TRBV19; CDR3: CASSGGAYTDTQYF
J: TRBJ2-1; length: 15; V: TRBV5-1; CDR3: CASSFLLAGEGEQFF
J: TRBJ1-1; length: 15; V: TRBV10-3; CDR3: CAISDRDRGLLGAFF
J: TRBJ2-5; length: 13; V: TRBV15; CDR3: CATSRDTKETQYF
J: TRBJ2-6; length: 18; V: TRBV6-1; CDR3: CASSERSTGWAGANVLTF
J: TRBJ2-7; length: 14; V: TRBV5-1; CDR3: CASSLGDAPYEQYF
J: TRBJ1-3; length: 17; V: TRBV28; CDR3: CASSSSQGLLSGNTIYF
J: TRBJ1-3; length: 14; V: TRBV21-1; CDR3: CASSKPPSGNTIYF
J: TRBJ2-2; length: 16; V: TRBV28; CDR3: CASRPTSGRLTGELFF
J: TRBJ1-2; length: 15; V: TRBV28; CDR3: CASSPFGIGNGGYTF
J: TRBJ2-1; length: 14; V: TRBV18; CDR3: CASSPRPGQEGQFF
J: TRBJ1-1; length: 14; V: TRBV27; CDR3: CASSYKGGGTEAFF
J: TRBJ1-3; length: 16; V: TRBV7-6; CDR3: CASRSSTGSTRNTIYF
J: TRBJ1-2; length: 13; V: TRBV6-6; CDR3: CASSLGGSYGYTF
J: TRBJ1-2; length: 13; V: TRBV30; CDR3: CAWSVGEGYGYTF
J: TRBJ2-5; length: 15; V: TRBV19; CDR3: CASSTTSGLLETQYF
J: TRBJ2-6; length: 18; V: TRBV13; CDR3: CASSHRAKSFSGANVLTF
J: TRBJ1-1; length: 14; V: TRBV29-1; CDR3: CSVEGVDRRTEAFF
J: TRBJ2-3; length: 15; V: TRBV28; CDR3: CASIAGGRRTDTQYF
J: TRBJ2-1; length: 15; V: TRBV9; CDR3: CASSETGREHNEQFF
J: TRBJ2-3; length: 18; V: TRBV6-1; CDR3: CASSEAGGAGRRTDTQYF
J: TRBJ1-1; length: 16; V: TRBV7-3; CDR3: CASSTPGQGIDTEAFF
J: TRBJ1-2; length: 11; V: TRBV20-1; CDR3: CREDGVYGYTF